This TCR beta chain was captured in a study of blood T cell repertoires in COVID-19 (TCRdb year 2020). At the level of the whole study: Collaborator samples came from the United States, Italy and Spain and covered acute and convalescent phases of COVID-19. The dataset comprised deeply sampled blood TCRbeta repertoires from subjects exposed to, actively infected with, or recovered from COVID-19. Samples were obtained from the ongoing ImmuneRACE study (first 160 participants) and from some 1,200 subjects provided by 6 global collaborators. The prospective study material was composed of cDNA or gDNA derived from T cells, B-cell-depleted T cells, or PBMCs. The repertoires were made available in a free public database intended to serve as a resource for research on the immune response to SARS-CoV-2. Where HLA class I and class II types were available, the types were taken from metadata supplied by the sample provider, not from assay-based typing. Sample metadata almost always included a de-identified subject ID, COVID-19 status, age in years and sex.

Each collaborating institution followed its own protocols to collect whole blood in K2EDTA tubes. Collaborator samples were shipped for TCRbeta analysis as frozen whole blood, isolated PBMCs, or DNA extracted from either sample type. Results the study describes overall, beyond this receptor: The quantity of clinical and demographic metadata differed by source and by participant and was supplied without curation.

The germline V gene yields SGDLS for CDR1 and YYNGEE for CDR2. The CDR3 holds 16 amino acids from the cysteine to the phenylalanine. Only the CDR3 part of the read is kept: 48 bases, read in frame from the first base. Deletion took 4 bases off V and 5 bases off J, with a span of 16 bases between the germline ends. TCRbeta CDR3 regions were amplified from genomic DNA by means of the immunoSEQ Assay, a bias-controlled multiplex PCR. On the authors' methods: Within the assay, amplification of reference gene primers was used to estimate how many nucleated cells each sample contained. To quantify the absolute abundance of each unique TCRbeta CDR3 rearrangement, sequence reads were collapsed and filtered. Productive Simpson clonality was computed per sample as the square root of Simpson's diversity index over productive rearrangements. TCRdb obtained this table from immuneACCESS and retained in-frame rearrangements with V and J assigned. These tables miss some clones; where compared with another copy, unresolved V genes account for less than half of the shortfall, and the remainder is unexplained. V and J calls plus clone size are reproduced from that table; the DNA served to infer D and trimming. This sample has 150,000 or so clones in its table, and 70% to 90% of those were observed once. The ten most abundant clones make up less than 2% of the sample.

As concerns this clone: Its antigen target is currently unknown. Per-nucleotide qualities are absent, and no much larger clonotype sits a single base away.

Here the chain combines TRBV9 and TRBJ1-6, with TRBD1 tentatively as D gene (5 bases match). The receptor's source is a woman between 55 and 75 years old with acute or convalescent COVID-19. The sequencing sample was made of peripheral blood. The bases read TGTGCCAGCAGCCATTCAACCGACAGAAATAATTCACCCCTCCACTTT. The translation is CASSHSTDRNNSPLHF.